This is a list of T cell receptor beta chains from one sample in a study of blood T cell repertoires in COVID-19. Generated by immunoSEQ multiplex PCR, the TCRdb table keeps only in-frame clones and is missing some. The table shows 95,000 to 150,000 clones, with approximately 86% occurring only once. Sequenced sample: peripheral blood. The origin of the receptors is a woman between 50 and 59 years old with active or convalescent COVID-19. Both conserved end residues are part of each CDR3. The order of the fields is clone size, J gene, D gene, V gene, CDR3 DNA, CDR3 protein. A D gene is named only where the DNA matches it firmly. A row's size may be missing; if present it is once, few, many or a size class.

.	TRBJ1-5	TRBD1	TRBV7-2	TGTGCCAGCAGCTTAGGGGACAGGTGGAACCAGCCCCAGCATTTT	CASSLGDRWNQPQHF
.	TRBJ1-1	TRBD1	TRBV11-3	TGTGCCAGCAGCTGGGACAGGGCTGCTGAAGCTTTCTTT	CASSWDRAAEAFF
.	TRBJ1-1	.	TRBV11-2	TGTGCCAGCAGCTATGTTCCAGGAGAAGCTTTCTTT	CASSYVPGEAFF
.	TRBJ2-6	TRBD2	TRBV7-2	TGTGCCAGCAGCTTTACTAGCGGGAGGTCTGGGGCCAACGTCCTGACTTTC	CASSFTSGRSGANVLTF
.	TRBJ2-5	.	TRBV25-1	TGTGCCAGCAGTGTCGGAGCGGTGGAGACCCAGTACTTC	CASSVGAVETQYF
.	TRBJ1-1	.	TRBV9	TGTGCCAGCAGCGTCGGCGGAATGAACACTGAAGCTTTCTTT	CASSVGGMNTEAFF
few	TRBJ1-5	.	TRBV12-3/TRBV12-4	TGTGCCAGCAGTTTCAGTAACCAGCCCCAGCATTTT	CASSFSNQPQHF
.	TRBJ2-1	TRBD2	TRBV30	TGTGCCTGGAGGAAGGGCGGGAGTTTCTATGAGCAGTTCTTC	CAWRKGGSFYEQFF
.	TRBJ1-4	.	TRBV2	TGTGCCAGCAGTTCGGGGACGGGGGGTGAAAAACTGTTTTTT	CASSSGTGGEKLFF
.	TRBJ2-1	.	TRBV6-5	TGTGCCAGCGGCCGGGGAGATGAGCAGTTCTTC	CASGRGDEQFF
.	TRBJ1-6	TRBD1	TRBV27	TGTGCCAGCGGACCTCGACAGGGGGCTTATTCACCCCTCCACTTT	CASGPRQGAYSPLHF
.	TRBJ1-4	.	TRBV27	TGTGCCAGCAGGTCTCGGGGTTCAACTAATGAAAAACTGTTTTTT	CASRSRGSTNEKLFF
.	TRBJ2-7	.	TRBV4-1	TGCGCCAGCAGCCAAGGTACAGGTACCTACGAGCAGTACTTC	CASSQGTGTYEQYF
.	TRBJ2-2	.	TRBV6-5	TGTGCCAGCAGCCGGAACACCGGGGAGCTGTTTTTT	CASSRNTGELFF
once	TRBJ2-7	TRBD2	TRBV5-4	TGTGCCAGCAGCTCACAGACTAGCGGGAGGCTTAGCGAGCAGTACTTC	CASSSQTSGRLSEQYF
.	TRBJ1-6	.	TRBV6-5	TGTGCCAGCACCCGCGCCTATAATTCACCCCTCCACTTT	CASTRAYNSPLHF
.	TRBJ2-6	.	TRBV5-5	TGTGCCAGCAGCTTGGGCTATACCGGGGCCAACGTCCTGACTTTC	CASSLGYTGANVLTF
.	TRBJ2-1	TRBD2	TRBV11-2	TGTGCCAGCAGCTTTATAGCGGGAGCGGGTGAGCAGTTCTTC	CASSFIAGAGEQFF
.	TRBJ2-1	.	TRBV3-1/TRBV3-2	TGTGCCAGCAGCCAAGAGGAGGCCTTCGAGCAGTTCTTC	CASSQEEAFEQFF
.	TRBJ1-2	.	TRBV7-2	TGTGCCAGCAGCTTATTTCCCGATGGCTACACCTTC	CASSLFPDGYTF
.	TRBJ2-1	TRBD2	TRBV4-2	TGTGCCAGCAGCCAAGGGTCACTAGCGGGGAGGAATGAGCAGTTCTTC	CASSQGSLAGRNEQFF
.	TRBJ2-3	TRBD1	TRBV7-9	TGTGCCAGCAGTGGGACAGCTAGCACAGATACGCAGTATTTT	CASSGTASTDTQYF
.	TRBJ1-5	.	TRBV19	TGTGCCAGTCGTTATAGCAATCAGCCCCAGCATTTT	CASRYSNQPQHF
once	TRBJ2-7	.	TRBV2	TGTGCCAGCAAGCCTGGGACTTCCATCCCCGAGCAGTACTTC	CASKPGTSIPEQYF
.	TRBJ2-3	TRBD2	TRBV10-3	TGTGCCATCAGTGATTCTAGCGGGATGGATACGCAGTATTTT	CAISDSSGMDTQYF
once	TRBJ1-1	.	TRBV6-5	TGTGCCAGCAGTTCACAGGGTGGGAACACTGAAGCTTTCTTT	CASSSQGGNTEAFF
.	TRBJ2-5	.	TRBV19	TGTGCCAGTAGTACCACTAGGACGGTCAGGTTAGAGACCCAGTACTTC	CASSTTRTVRLETQYF
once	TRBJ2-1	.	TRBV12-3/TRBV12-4	TGTGCCAGCAGGGCCCAGGGTTACAATGAGCAGTTCTTC	CASRAQGYNEQFF
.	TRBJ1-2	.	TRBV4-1	TGCGCCAGCAGCCAAGCCGAGTTTGGCTACACCTTC	CASSQAEFGYTF
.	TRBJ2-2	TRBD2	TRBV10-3	TGTGCCACGGGGACTAGCGGGAGGAATGGGGGGACCGGGGAGCTGTTTTTT	CATGTSGRNGGTGELFF
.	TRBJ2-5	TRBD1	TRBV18	TGTGCCAGCTCACCCGGGACAGTAGAGACCCAGTACTTC	CASSPGTVETQYF
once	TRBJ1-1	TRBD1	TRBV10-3	TGTGCCATCAGATGGGACAGCTTGAACACTGAAGCTTTCTTT	CAIRWDSLNTEAFF
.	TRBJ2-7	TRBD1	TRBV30	TGTGCCTGGAGTGTACGGGACAGGGCTAGTGAGCAGTACTTC	CAWSVRDRASEQYF
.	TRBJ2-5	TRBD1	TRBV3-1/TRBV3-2	TGTGCCAGCAGCCCAGGGACAGGGTGGAGATGGGAGACCCAGTACTTC	CASSPGTGWRWETQYF
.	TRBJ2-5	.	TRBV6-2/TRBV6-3	TGTGCCAGCAGTTATTGGTCTAGCTCAGAGCAAGAGACCCAGTACTTC	CASSYWSSSEQETQYF
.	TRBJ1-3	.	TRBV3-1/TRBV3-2	TGTGCCAGCAGCGAGACAGCCTCTGGAAACACCATATATTTT	CASSETASGNTIYF
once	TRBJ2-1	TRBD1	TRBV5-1	TGCGCCAGCAGCTCAATGGGACAGGCCTACAATGAGCAGTTCTTC	CASSSMGQAYNEQFF
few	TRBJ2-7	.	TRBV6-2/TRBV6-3	TGTGCCAGCAGTTACCGGCAGGGTTACGAGCAGTACTTC	CASSYRQGYEQYF
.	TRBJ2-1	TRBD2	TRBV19	TGTGCCACGGAAACAACTAGCGGGAGTTACAATGAGCAGTTCTTC	CATETTSGSYNEQFF
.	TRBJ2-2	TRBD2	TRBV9	TGTGCCAGCAGCGCACCCGACGGGACTATCACCGGGGAGCTGTTTTTT	CASSAPDGTITGELFF
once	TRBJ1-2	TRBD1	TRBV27	TGTGCCAGCAGGGGACCGGGACAGGGGGCTAACTATGGCTACACCTTC	CASRGPGQGANYGYTF
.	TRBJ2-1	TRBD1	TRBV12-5	TGTGCTAGTGGATACAATATGATCCGGGACAGGGGGCGCTTTGAGCAGTTCTTC	CASGYNMIRDRGRFEQFF
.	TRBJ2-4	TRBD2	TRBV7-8	TGTGCCAGCAGCCCAGCGGGAGCCGGCATTCAGTACTTC	CASSPAGAGIQYF
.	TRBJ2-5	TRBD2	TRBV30	TGTGCCTGGAGTACGGGACTAGCGGGACAAGAGACCCAGTACTTC	CAWSTGLAGQETQYF
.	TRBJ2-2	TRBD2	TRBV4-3	TGCGCCAGCAGCCAATGGACTAGGGCGAACACCGGGGAGCTGTTTTTT	CASSQWTRANTGELFF
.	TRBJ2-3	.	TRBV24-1	TGTGCCACCAGTGATTTCTCGGGAGATACGCAGTATTTT	CATSDFSGDTQYF
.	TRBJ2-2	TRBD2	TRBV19	TGTTCGGCTAGCGGGAGAGCCGGGGAGCTGTTTTTT	CSASGRAGELFF
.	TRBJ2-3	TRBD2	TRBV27	TGTGCCAGCAGTTTAGGACTAGCGGGAGTTATCGGGACAGATACGCAGTATTTT	CASSLGLAGVIGTDTQYF
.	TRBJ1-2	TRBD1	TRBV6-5	TGTGCCAGCAGTTACTCGGGACAGACCTATGGCTACACCTTC	CASSYSGQTYGYTF
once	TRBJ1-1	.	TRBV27	TGTGCCAGCAGTTTAAGGGGTAGCACTGAAGCTTTCTTT	CASSLRGSTEAFF
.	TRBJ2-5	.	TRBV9	TGTGCCAGCAGCGTAGGTCCTGCTAGCGCGGGCCAAGAGACCCAGTACTTC	CASSVGPASAGQETQYF
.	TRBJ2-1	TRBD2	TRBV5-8	TGTGCCAGCAGCTCAGGACTAGACCGACTCTTC	CASSSGLDRLF
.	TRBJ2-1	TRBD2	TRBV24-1	TGTGCCACCAGTGAACCCGGGACTAGCGAGTACAATGAGCAGTTCTTC	CATSEPGTSEYNEQFF
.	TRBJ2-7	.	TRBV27	TGTGCCAGCAGTTTATCGACAGCAACTTACTACGAGCAGTACTTC	CASSLSTATYYEQYF
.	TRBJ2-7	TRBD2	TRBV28	TGTGCCAGCATCCTAGCGGGAGGGCTCGAGCAGTACTTC	CASILAGGLEQYF
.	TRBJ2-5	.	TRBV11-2	TGTGCCAGCAGCTTATTACAGGCGAAGGTAAAGGAGACCCAGTACTTC	CASSLLQAKVKETQYF
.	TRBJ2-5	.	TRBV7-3	TGTGCCAGCAGCTCCGCTAGGGGAGAGACCCAGTACTTC	CASSSARGETQYF
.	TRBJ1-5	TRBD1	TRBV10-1	TGCGCCAGCACCAGGGGGAAGCGCAATCAGCCCCAGCATTTT	CASTRGKRNQPQHF
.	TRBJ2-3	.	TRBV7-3	TGTGCCAGCAGCCCACAGCCCTTAACAGATACGCAGTATTTT	CASSPQPLTDTQYF
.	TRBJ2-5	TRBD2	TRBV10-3	TGTGCCATCAGTGTACGGACTAGCGGGCAAGAGACCCAGTACTTC	CAISVRTSGQETQYF